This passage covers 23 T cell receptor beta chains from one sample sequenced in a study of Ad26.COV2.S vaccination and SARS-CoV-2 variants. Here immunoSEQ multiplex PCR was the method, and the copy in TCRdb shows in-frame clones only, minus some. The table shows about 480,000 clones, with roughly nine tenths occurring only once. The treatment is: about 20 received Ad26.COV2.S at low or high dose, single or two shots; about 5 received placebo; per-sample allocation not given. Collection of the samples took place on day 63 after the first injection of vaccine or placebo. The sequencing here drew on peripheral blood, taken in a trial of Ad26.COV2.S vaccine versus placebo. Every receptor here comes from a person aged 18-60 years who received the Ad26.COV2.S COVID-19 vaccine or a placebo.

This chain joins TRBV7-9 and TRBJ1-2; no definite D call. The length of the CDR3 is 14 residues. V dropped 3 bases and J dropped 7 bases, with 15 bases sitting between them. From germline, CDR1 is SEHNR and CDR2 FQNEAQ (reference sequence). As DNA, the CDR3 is TGTGCCAGCAGCTTGCGGGGATCATATGTTGGCTACACCTTC. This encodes CASSLRGSYVGYTF.

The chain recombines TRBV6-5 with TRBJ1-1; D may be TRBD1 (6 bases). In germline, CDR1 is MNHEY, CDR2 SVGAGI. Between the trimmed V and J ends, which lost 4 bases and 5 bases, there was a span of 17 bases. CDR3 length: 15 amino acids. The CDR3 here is CASSSVPGARTEAFF. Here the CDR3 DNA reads TGTGCCAGCAGTTCGGTCCCAGGGGCACGAACTGAAGCTTTCTTT.

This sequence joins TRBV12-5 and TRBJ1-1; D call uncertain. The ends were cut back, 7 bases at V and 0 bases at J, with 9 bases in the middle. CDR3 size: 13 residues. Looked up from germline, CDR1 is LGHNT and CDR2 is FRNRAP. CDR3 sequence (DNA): TGTGCTAGTGCCCGTAGATTGAACACTGAAGCTTTCTTT. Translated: CASARRLNTEAFF.

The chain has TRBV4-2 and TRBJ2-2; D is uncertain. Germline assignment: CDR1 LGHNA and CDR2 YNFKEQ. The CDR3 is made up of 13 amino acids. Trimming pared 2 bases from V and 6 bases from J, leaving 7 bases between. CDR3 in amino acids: CASSQIFSGELFF. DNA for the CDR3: TGTGCCAGCAGCCAAATTTTCTCCGGGGAGCTGTTTTTT.

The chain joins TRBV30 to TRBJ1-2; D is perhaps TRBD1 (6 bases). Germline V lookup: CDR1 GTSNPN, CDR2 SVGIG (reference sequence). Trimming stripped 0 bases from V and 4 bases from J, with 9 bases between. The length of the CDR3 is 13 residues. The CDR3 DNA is TGTGCCTGGAGTGTACTCAGGGGCTATGGCTACACCTTC. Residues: CAWSVLRGYGYTF.

CDR3 sequence (DNA): TGTGCCTGGTCCAGGCGGTACTACAATGAGCAGTTCTTC. This codes for CAWSRRYYNEQFF. The chain links TRBV30 to TRBJ2-1, with no clear D. CDR1 and CDR2 from the germline V gene are GTSNPN and SVGIG (reference sequence). Trimming shortened V by 5 bases and J by 3 bases, and 11 bases separated the two germline ends. The CDR3 sequence is 13 residues long.

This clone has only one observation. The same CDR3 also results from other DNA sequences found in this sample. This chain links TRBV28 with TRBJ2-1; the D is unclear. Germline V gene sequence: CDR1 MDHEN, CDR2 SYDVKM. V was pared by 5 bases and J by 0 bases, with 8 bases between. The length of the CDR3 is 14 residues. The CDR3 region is CASSLGGSYNEQFF. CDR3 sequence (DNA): TGTGCCAGCAGTCTGGGCGGCTCCTACAATGAGCAGTTCTTC.

CDR3 nucleotide sequence: TGTGCCAGCAGCCTGACAGGGGAGAACACTGAAGCTTTCTTT. Residues: CASSLTGENTEAFF. V usage is TRBV28 and J usage is TRBJ1-1; 8 bases agree with TRBD1. J lost 1 base, V lost 6 bases, and 4 bases had no gene match. The germline V gene has CDR1 MDHEN and CDR2 SYDVKM. The CDR3 length is 14 residues.

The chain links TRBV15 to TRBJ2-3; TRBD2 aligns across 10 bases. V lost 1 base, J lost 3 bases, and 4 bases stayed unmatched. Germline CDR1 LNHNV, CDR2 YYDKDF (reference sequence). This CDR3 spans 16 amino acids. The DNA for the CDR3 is TGTGCCACCAGCAGAGTTCCAGCGGGAGGGACAGATACGCAGTATTTT. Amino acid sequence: CATSRVPAGGTDTQYF.

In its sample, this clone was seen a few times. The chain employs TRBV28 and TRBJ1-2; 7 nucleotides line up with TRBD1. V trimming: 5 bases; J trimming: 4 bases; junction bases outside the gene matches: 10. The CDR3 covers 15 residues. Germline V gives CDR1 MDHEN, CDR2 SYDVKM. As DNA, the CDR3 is TGTGCCAGCAGTCCCCCGGGACAGCACATCTATGGCTACACCTTC. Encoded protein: CASSPPGQHIYGYTF.

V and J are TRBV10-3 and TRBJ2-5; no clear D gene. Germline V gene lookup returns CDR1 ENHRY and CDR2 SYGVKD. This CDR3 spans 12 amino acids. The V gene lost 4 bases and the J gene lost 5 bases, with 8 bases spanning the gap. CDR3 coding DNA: TGTGCCATCAGTGGATCCCGGGAGACCCAGTACTTC. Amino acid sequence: CAISGSRETQYF.

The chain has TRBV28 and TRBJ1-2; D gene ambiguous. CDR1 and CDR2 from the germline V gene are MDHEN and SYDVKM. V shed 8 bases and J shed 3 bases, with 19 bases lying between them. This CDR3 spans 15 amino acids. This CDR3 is CASSPPDAHHYGYTF. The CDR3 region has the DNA TGTGCCAGCTCCCCTCCGGACGCCCACCACTATGGCTACACCTTC.

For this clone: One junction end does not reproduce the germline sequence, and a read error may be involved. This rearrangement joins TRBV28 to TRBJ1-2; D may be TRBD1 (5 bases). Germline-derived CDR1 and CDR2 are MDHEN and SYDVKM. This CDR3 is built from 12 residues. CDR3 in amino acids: CASKQGDYRLHF. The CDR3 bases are TGTGCCAGCAAACAAGGGGATTACCGCCTTCACTTC.

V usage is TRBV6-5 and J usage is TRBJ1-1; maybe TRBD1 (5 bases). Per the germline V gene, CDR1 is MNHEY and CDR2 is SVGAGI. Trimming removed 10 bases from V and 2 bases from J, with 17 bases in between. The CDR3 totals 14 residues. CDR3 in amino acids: CATGTERGNTEAFF. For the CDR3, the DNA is TGTGCCACCGGGACGGAACGAGGCAACACTGAAGCTTTCTTT.

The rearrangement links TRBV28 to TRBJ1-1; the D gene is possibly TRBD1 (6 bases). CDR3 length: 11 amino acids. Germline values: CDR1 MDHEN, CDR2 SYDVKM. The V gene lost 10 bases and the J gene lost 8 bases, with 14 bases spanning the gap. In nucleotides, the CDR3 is TGTGCCATCCTCCAGACAGGCGAAGCTTTCTTT. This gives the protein CAILQTGEAFF.

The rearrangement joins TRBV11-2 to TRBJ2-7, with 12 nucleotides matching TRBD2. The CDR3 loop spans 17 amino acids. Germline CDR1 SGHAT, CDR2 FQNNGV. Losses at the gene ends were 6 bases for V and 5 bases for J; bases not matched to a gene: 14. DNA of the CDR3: TGTGCCAGCAGACGACTAGCGGGAGCCCGAGGGTTGGACGAGCAGTACTTC. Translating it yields CASRRLAGARGLDEQYF. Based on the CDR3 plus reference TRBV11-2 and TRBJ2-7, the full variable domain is EAGVAQSPRYKIIEKRQSVAFWCNPISGHATLYWYQQILGQGPKLLIQFQNNGVVDDSQLPKDRFSAERLKGVDSTLKIQPAKLEDSAVYLCASRRLAGARGLDEQYFGPGTRLTVT.

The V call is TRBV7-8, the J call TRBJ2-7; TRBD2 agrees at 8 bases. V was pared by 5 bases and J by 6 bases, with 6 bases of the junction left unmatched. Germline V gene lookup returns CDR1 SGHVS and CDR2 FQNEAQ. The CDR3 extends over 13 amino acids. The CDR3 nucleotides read TGTGCCAGCAGCCGCGGACTAGCCGGCGAGCAGTACTTC. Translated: CASSRGLAGEQYF. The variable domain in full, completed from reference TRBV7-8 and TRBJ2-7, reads GAGVSQSPRYKVAKRGQDVALRCDPISGHVSLFWYQQALGQGPEFLTYFQNEAQLDKSGLPSDRFFAERPEGSVSTLKIQRTQQEDSAVYLCASSRGLAGEQYFGPGTRLTVT.

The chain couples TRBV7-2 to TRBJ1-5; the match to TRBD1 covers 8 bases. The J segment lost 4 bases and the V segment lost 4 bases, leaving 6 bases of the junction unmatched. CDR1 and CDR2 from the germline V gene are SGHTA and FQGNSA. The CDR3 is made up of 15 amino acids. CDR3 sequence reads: CASSSGQGSNQPQHF. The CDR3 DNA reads TGTGCCAGCAGCTCCGGACAGGGCTCTAATCAGCCCCAGCATTTT.

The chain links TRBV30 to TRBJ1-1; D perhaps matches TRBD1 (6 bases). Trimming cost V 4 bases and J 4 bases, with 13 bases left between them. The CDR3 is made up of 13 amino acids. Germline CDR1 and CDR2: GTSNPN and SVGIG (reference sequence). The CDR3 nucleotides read TGTGCCTGGAACCAAGGGGGGATCACTGAAGCTTTCTTT. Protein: CAWNQGGITEAFF.

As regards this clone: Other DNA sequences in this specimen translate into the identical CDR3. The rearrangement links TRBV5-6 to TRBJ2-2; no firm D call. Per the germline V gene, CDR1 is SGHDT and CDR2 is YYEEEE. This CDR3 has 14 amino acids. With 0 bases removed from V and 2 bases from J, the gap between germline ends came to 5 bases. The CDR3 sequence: CASSLAVNTGELFF. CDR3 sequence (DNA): TGTGCCAGCAGCTTGGCTGTTAACACCGGGGAGCTGTTTTTT.

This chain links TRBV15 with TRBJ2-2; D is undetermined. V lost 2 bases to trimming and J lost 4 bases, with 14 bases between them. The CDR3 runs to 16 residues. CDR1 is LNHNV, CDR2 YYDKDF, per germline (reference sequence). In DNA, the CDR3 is TGTGCCACCAGCAGAATACAGTTGCGCGGCACCGGGGAGCTGTTTTTT. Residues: CATSRIQLRGTGELFF.

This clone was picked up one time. For the CDR3, the DNA is TGTGCCAGCAGCTTGACTAGCGGGACCCGCACAGATACGCAGTATTTT. Protein product: CASSLTSGTRTDTQYF. This chain uses TRBV12-1 with TRBJ2-3; the table's D call, TRBD2, has no DNA check behind it. TRBV12-1 is a documented pseudogene. This CDR3 has 16 amino acids.

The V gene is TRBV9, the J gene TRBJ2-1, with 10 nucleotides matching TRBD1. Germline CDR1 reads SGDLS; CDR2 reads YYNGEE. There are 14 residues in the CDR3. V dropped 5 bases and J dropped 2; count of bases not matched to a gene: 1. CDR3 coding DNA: TGTGCCAGCAGGGGGACAGGGGCCTACAATGAGCAGTTCTTC. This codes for CASRGTGAYNEQFF.